This record looks at one TCR beta chain sequence and its context. As yet, its antigen is unknown. Genomic DNA of each subset was evenly split across several immunoSEQ plates. Here immunoSEQ multiplex PCR was the method, and the copy in TCRdb shows in-frame clones only, minus some. Of more than 2,000,000 clones in the sample, 85% to 95% were seen once. The data are from a study of shared clonotypes between healthy human individuals. Whole-study results and caveats: Shared clonotypes: 4.5% to 6% naive CD4, roughly 4% naive CD8, 2.3% memory CD4, 0.4% to 0.45% memory CD8. In contrast to clonotypes shared by all four donors, non-shared clonotypes had lower generation probabilities. The donor pool, a small one, limited the genetic and exposure-history diversity represented.

Germline lookup yields CDR1 SGHAT and CDR2 FQNNGV. The CDR3 has 15 amino acids. V lost 4 bases, J lost 0 bases, and 12 bases lay in between. Sequencing was done on a sample of naive CD4+ T cells sorted from blood. Indicated subset: CD45RA+ positively selected. V gene TRBV11-2 combines with J gene TRBJ1-1, with D hard to call. This receptor was obtained from a man between 18 and 29 years old in good health. CDR3 nucleotides: TGTGCCAGCAGCTCCACGGGTGGGGTGAACACTGAAGCTTTCTTT. Encoded protein: CASSSTGGVNTEAFF.